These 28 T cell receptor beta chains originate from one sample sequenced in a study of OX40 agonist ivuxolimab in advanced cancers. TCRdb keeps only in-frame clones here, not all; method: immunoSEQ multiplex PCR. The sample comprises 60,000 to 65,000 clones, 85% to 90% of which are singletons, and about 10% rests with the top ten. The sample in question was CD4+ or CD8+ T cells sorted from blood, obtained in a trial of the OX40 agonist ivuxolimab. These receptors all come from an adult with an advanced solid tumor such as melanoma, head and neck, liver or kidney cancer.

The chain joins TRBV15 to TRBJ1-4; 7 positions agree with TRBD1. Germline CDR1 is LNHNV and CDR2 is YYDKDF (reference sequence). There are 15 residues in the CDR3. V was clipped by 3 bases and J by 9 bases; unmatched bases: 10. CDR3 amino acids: CATSRGTVYMKKLFF. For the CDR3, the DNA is TGTGCCACCAGCAGGGGGACAGTGTATATGAAAAAACTGTTTTTT.

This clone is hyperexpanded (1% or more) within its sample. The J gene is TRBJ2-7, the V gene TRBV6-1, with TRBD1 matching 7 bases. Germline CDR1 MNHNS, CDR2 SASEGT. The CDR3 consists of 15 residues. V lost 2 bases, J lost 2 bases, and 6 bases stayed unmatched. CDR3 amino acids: CASSEKGQLPYEQYF. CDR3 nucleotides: TGTGCCAGCAGTGAAAAGGGACAGCTCCCCTACGAGCAGTACTTC.

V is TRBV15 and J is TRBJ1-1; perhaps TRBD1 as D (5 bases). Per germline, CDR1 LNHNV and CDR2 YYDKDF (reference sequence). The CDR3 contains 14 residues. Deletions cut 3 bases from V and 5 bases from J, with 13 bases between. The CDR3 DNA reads TGTGCCACCAGCAGGAGGAAGGGGTATACTGAAGCTTTCTTT. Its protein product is CATSRRKGYTEAFF.

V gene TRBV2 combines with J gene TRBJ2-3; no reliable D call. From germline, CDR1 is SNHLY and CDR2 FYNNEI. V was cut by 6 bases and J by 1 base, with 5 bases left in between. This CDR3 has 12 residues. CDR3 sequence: CASRDRTDTQYF. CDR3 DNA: TGTGCCAGCAGGGACCGCACAGATACGCAGTATTTT. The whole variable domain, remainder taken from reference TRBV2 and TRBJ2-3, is EPEVTQTPSHQVTQMGQEVILRCVPISNHLYFYWYRQILGQKVEFLVSFYNNEISEKSEIFDDQFSVERPDGSNFTLKIRSTKLEDSAMYFCASRDRTDTQYFGPGTRLTVL.

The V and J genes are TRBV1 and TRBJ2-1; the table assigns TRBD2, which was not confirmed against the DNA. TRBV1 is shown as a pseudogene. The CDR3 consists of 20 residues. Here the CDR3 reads CTSSRRFGTSLFLFYNEQFF. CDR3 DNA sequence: TGCACCAGCAGCCGCAGATTCGGGACTAGCCTCTTCTTGTTCTACAATGAGCAGTTCTTC.

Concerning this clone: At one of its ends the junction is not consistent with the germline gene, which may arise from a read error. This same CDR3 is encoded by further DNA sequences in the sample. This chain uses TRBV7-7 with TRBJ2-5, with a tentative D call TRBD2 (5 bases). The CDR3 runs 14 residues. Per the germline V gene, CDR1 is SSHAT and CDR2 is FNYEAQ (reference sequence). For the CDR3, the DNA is TGTGCTAGCAGCACCATAGGAGGCCAAGAGACCCAGTACTTC. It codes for CASSTIGGQETQYF.

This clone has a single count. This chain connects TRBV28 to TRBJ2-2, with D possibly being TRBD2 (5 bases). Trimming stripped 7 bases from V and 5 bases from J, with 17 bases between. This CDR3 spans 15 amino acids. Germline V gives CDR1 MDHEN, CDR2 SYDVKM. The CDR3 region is CASKRLALGTGELFF. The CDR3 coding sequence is TGTGCCAGCAAGCGGCTAGCCTTAGGGACCGGGGAGCTGTTTTTT.

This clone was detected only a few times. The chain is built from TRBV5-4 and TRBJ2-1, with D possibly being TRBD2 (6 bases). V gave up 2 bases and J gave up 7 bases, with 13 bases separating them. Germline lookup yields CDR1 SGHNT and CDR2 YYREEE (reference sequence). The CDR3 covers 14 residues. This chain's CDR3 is CASSFGGTKNEQFF. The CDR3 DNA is TGTGCCAGCAGCTTTGGCGGGACGAAAAATGAGCAGTTCTTC.

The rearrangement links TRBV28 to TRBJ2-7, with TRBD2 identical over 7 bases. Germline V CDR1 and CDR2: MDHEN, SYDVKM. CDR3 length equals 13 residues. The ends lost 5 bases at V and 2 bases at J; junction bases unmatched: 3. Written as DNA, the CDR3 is TGTGCCAGCAGTGGGAGGGTGACCTACGAGCAGTACTTC. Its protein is CASSGRVTYEQYF.

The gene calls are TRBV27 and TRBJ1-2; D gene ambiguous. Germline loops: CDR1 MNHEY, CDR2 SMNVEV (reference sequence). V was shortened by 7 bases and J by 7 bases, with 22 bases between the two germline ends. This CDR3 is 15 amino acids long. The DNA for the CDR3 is TGTGCCAGCATAGTAGGTAGTTCCCGATTCCTTGGCTACACCTTC. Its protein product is CASIVGSSRFLGYTF.

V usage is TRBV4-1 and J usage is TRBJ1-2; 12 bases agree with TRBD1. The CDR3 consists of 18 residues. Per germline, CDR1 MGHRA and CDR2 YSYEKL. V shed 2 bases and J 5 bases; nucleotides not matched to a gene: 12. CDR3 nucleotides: TGCGCCAGCAGCCAACCTTTCTCCGGGACAGGGGGCGGATATGGCTACACCTTC. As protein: CASSQPFSGTGGGYGYTF.

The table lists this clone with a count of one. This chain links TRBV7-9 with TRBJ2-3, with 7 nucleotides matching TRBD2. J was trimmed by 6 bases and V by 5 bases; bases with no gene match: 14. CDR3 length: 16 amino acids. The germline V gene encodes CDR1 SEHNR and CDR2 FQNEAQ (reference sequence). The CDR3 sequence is CASSVSLAGVGDTQYF. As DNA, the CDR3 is TGTGCCAGCAGCGTTTCCTTGGCGGGAGTGGGGGATACGCAGTATTTT.

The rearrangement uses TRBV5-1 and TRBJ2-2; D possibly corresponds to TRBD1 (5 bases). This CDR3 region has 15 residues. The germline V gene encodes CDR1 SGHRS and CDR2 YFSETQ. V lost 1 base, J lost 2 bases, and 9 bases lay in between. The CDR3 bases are TGCGCCAGCAGCTTGTTGACAGTTAACACCGGGGAGCTGTTTTTT. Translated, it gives CASSLLTVNTGELFF.

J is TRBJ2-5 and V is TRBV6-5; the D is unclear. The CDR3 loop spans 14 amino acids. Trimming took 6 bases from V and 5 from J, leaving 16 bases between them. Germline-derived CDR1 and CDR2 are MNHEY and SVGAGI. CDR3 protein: CASSRLTPGETQYF. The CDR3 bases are TGTGCCAGCAGCCGATTGACTCCCGGGGAGACCCAGTACTTC.

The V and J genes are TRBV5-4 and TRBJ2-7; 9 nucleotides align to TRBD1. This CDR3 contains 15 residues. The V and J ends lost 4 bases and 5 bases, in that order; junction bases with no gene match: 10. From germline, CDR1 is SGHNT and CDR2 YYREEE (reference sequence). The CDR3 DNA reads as TGTGCCAGCAGCCCCGGGACAGGGCGCCCCCACGAGCAGTACTTC. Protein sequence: CASSPGTGRPHEQYF.

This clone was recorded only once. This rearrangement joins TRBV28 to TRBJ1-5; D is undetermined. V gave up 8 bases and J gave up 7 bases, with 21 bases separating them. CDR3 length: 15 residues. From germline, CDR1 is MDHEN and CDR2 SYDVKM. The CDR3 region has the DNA TGTGCCAGCGCGCCTCGCGGTGAAGGAGAACAGCCCCAGCATTTT. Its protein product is CASAPRGEGEQPQHF.

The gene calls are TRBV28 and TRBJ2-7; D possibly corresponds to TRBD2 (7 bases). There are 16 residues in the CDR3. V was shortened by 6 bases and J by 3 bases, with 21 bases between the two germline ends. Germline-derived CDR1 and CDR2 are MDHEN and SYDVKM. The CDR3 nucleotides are TGTGCCAGCAGAGAGCGGGGACACATTTACGGCTACGAGCAGTACTTC. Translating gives CASRERGHIYGYEQYF.

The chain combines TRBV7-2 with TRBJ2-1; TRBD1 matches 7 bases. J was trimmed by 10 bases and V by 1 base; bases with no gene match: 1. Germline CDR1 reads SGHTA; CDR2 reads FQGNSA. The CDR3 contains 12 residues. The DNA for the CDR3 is TGTGCCAGCAGCTTAGGGACAGGCGAGCAGTTCTTC. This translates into CASSLGTGEQFF.

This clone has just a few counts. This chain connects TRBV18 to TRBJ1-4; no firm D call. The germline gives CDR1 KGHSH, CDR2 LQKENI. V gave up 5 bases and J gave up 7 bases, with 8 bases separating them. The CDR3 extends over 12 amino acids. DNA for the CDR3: TGTGCCAGCTCAGGGTTGGGTGAAAAACTGTTTTTT. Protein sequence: CASSGLGEKLFF.

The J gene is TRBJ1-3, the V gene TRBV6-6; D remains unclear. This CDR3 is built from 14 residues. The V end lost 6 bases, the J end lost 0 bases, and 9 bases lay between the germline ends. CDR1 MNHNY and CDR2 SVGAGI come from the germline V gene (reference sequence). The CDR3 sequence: CASSERSSGNTIYF. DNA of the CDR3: TGTGCCAGCAGCGAGCGCAGCTCTGGAAACACCATATATTTT.

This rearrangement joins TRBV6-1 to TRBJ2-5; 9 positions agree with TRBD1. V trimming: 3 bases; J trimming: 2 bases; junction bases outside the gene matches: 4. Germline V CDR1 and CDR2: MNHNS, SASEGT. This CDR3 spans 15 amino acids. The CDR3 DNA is TGTGCCAGCAGTGACGCCGGGACAGGGCAAGAGACCCAGTACTTC. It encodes CASSDAGTGQETQYF.

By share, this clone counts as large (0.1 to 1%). The CDR3 nucleotides read TGTGCCAGTAGCCTAGGGGGACTAGAACACAATGAGCAGTTCTTC. It translates to CASSLGGLEHNEQFF. J is TRBJ2-1 and V is TRBV19, with TRBD2 matching over 8 bases. Looked up from germline, CDR1 is LNHDA and CDR2 is SQIVND (reference sequence). Trimming cost V 6 bases and J 5 bases; bases outside gene matches: 9. The CDR3 has 15 amino acids.

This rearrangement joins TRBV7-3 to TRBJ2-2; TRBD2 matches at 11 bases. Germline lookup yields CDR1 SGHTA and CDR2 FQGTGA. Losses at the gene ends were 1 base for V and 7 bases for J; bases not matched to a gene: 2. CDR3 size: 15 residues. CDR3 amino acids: CASSLSLAGGGELFF. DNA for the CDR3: TGTGCCAGCAGCTTAAGCCTAGCGGGAGGCGGGGAGCTGTTTTTT.

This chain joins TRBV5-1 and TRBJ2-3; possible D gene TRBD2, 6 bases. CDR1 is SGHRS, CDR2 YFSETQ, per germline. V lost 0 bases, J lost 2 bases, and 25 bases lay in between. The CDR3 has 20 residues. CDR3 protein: CASSLEGWAGRREFTDTQYF. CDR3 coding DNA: TGCGCCAGCAGCTTGGAGGGTTGGGCAGGGCGCCGGGAGTTCACAGATACGCAGTATTTT.

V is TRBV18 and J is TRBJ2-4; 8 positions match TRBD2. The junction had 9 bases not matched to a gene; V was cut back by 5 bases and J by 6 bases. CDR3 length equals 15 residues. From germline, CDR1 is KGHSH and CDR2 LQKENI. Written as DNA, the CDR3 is TGTGCCAGCTCATCTTCGGGACGGGGGGGAAACATTCAGTACTTC. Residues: CASSSSGRGGNIQYF. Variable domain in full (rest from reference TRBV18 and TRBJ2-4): NAGVMQNPRHLVRRRGQEARLRCSPMKGHSHVYWYRQLPEEGLKFMVYLQKENIIDESGMPKERFSAEFPKEGPSILRIQQVVRGDSAAYFCASSSSGRGGNIQYFGAGTRLSVL.

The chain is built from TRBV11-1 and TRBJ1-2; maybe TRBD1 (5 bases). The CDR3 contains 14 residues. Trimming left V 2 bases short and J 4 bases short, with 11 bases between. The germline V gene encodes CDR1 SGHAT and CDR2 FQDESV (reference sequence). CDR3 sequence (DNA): TGTGCCAGCAGCTTAAGGGGCGCCGCCTATGGCTACACCTTC. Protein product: CASSLRGAAYGYTF.

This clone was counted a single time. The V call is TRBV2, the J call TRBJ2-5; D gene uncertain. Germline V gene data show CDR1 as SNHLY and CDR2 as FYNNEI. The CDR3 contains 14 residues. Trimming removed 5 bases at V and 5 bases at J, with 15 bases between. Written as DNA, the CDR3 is TGTGCCAGCAGTCCTACTCGGTTTACGGAGACCCAGTACTTC. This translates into CASSPTRFTETQYF.

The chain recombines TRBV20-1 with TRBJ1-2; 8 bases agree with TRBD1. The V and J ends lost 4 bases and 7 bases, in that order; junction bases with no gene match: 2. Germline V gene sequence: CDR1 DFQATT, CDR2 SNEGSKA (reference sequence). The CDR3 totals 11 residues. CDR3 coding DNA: TGCAGTGCTACCCAGGGGGCTGGCTACACCTTC. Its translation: CSATQGAGYTF.